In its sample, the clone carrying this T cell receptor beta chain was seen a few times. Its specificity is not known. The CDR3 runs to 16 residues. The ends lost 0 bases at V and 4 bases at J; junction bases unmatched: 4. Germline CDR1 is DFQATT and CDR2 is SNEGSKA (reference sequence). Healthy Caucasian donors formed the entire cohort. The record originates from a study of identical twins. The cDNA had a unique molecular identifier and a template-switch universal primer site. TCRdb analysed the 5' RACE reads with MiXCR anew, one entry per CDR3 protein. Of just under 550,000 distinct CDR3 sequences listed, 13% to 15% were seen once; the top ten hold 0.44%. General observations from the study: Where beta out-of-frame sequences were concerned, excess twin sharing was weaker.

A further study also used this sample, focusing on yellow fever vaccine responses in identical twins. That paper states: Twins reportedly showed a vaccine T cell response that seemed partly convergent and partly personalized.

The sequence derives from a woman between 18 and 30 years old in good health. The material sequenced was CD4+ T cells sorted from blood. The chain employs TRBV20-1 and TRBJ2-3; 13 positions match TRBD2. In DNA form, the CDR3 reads TGCAGTGCTAGAGACCCGGGACTAGCGGGGTCAGATACGCAGTATTTT. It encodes CSARDPGLAGSDTQYF.